This entry describes one TCR beta chain. What it binds is unknown. Only in-frame clones appear in the TCRdb table, and some are missing; sequencing was by immunoSEQ multiplex PCR. Altogether around 24,000 clones are present, approximately 74% being singletons, with the ten largest covering 3% to 4%. This CDR3 contains 14 residues. Trimming removed 9 bases at V and 4 bases at J, with 19 bases between. Per the germline V gene, CDR1 is SGHNT and CDR2 is YYREEE (reference sequence). This sample was included in a study of vaccination effects on CD4 cells after COVID-19. Regarding the study as a whole: Infection-derived and vaccine-derived clones contracted markedly late after vaccination.

Viral peptide pool expansion of antigen-specific CD4+ T cells preceded sequencing in the ViraFEST assay. The culture ran for roughly ten days before CD4+ T cells were isolated. Nucleocapsid antibody tests were negative, and the vaccine recipients had no prior SARS-CoV-2 infection. Every well got around 1.9 million PBMC, which were grown with around 10 IU/ml IL-2 and 10 ug/ml peptides. The chain has TRBV5-4 and TRBJ1-2; a possible D gene is TRBD1 (5 bases). This TCR was recovered from a human donor who received a COVID-19 vaccine. The sequencing here drew on CD4+ T cells from PBMCs cultured with SARS-CoV-2 spike peptides, taken before COVID-19 vaccination. The CDR3, as DNA: TGTGCCACCCGCCCCGGGGCAGGGACCTATGGCTACACCTTC. Protein product: CATRPGAGTYGYTF. The full variable domain, rest sourced from reference TRBV5-4 and TRBJ1-2, is ETGVTQSPTHLIKTRGQQVTLRCSSQSGHNTVSWYQQALGQGPQFIFQYYREEENGRGNFPPRFSGLQFPNYSSELNVNALELDDSALYLCATRPGAGTYGYTFGSGTRLTVV.